This T cell receptor (beta chain) stems from a study of blood T cells in healthy people across ages. Study-level points and caveats: In long-lived donors, naive CD4+ cell counts and diversity exceeded those of aged donors. Observed TCR beta diversity per million T cells went down as age went up. This fall followed a roughly linear course with age.

Germline assignment: CDR1 DFQATT and CDR2 SNEGSKA (reference sequence). Trimming took 0 bases from V and 5 from J, leaving 16 bases between them. The CDR3 contains 16 residues. Note on this clonotype: Its antigen remains unknown.

For the second PCR, which ran for 7 to 11 cycles, a sample-barcoded 5' primer and a J-beta primer mix were used. A template-switch adaptor with 12 random nucleotides tagged each cDNA molecule. TCRdb called the 5' RACE reads again in MiXCR, with one record for every CDR3 protein. The sample carries roughly 2 million distinct CDR3 sequences, approximately 50% recorded once. V gene TRBV20-1 combines with J gene TRBJ2-2, with D perhaps matching TRBD1 (6 bases). The sample taken for sequencing was blood. This receptor was obtained from a woman aged 40 to 49 in good health. CDR3 DNA: TGCAGTGCTAGAGATATTCCAGGGGAAAATACCGGGGAGCTGTTTTTT. Residues: CSARDIPGENTGELFF.